This TCR beta chain emerged from a study of Graves' ophthalmopathy and Graves' hyperthyroidism. This CDR3 comprises 15 residues. The V and J ends lost 6 bases and 5 bases, in that order; junction bases with no gene match: 6. The authors defined stable hyperthyroidism as no ophthalmopathy within 18 months of follow-up. New diagnoses, under 2 months' duration, and ages 18 to 65 characterized the hyperthyroidism patients. Diagnosis was based on clinical symptoms, serum thyroxine, TRAb, thyroid ultrasound and orbital computed tomography. PBMCs had their origin in fresh peripheral blood (approximately 9.7 ml). The study amplified TCR beta CDR3 regions using RNA transcripts. The authors performed first-round RT-PCR with HTBI primers and then a second-round multiplex PCR. TCRdb independently ran MiXCR on the multiplex PCR reads; one entry per CDR3 protein. The profile shows 400,000 or so distinct CDR3 sequences, just over 15% of them singletons.

In this sample, this clonotype turned up many times. This may be a read error: a much more frequent sequence differs by one nucleotide. The material sequenced was peripheral blood. The clonotype was recovered from a woman aged 18 to 35 with stable Graves' hyperthyroidism. This chain joins TRBV12-3 or TRBV12-4 and TRBJ1-6, with TRBD1 matching 8 bases. CDR3 DNA: TGTGCCAGCAGCCAACAGGGGGTTAATAATTCACCCCTCCACTTT. Its translation is CASSQQGVNNSPLHF.